These 3 T cell receptor beta chains came from one sample sequenced in a study of a mutant IDH1 vaccine in newly diagnosed glioma (dated by TCRdb to 2020 to 2022). The library was produced with the immunoSEQ multiplex PCR assay. TCRdb mirrors the immuneACCESS table, restricted to in-frame sequences. Some clones are absent from its copies; in checked studies, under half trace to an unresolved V gene, and the reason for the others is unknown. The sample contains tens of thousands of clones, around 84% of them found a single time. The ten top clones hold 4.1% of the sample. Which antigens these TCRs recognize remains unknown. The time point label here, explained by the study, means: week 35, safety follow-up. Each vaccine dose was 300 ug of a 20-mer mutant IDH1 peptide in Montanide, given subcutaneously with topical imiquimod. Sequenced material: PBMCs, taken from a glioma patient whose treatment included an IDH1 peptide vaccine. The source of these receptors is a woman between 18 and 29 years old with glioma.

This rearrangement joins TRBV7-8 to TRBJ2-2; D assignment may be TRBD1 or TRBD2 (6 bases each). Germline CDR1 is SGHVS and CDR2 is FQNEAQ. Trimming cost V 1 base and J 6 bases, with 21 bases left between them. The CDR3 loop spans 18 amino acids. CDR3 sequence reads: CASSLGGAFQRGPGELFF. Written as DNA, the CDR3 is TGTGCCAGCAGCTTAGGGGGGGCATTCCAACGGGGCCCCGGGGAGCTGTTTTTT.

V and J are TRBV6-6 and TRBJ1-5; D remains ambiguous. Germline CDR1 is MNHNY and CDR2 is SVGAGI (reference sequence). Deletions cut 5 bases from V and 3 bases from J, with 11 bases between. The CDR3 totals 14 residues. The CDR3 protein is CASSDPGNNQPQHF. The CDR3 bases are TGTGCCAGCAGTGACCCTGGCAACAATCAGCCCCAGCATTTT.

The J gene is TRBJ1-2, the V gene TRBV13, with D possibly being TRBD1 (6 bases). V lost 2 bases to trimming and J lost 4 bases, with 11 bases between them. Germline loops: CDR1 PRHDT, CDR2 FYEKMQ (reference sequence). The CDR3 extends over 14 amino acids. In nucleotides, the CDR3 is TGTGCCAGCAGCTTACAGGGGCGAGCCTATGGCTACACCTTC. It codes for CASSLQGRAYGYTF.